This record looks at one T cell receptor beta chain sequence and its context. The data originate from a study of blood T cell repertoires in COVID-19. As for the study in general: The study drew acute and convalescent COVID-19 samples from the United States, Italy and Spain. PBMCs, B-cell-depleted T cells, or T cells provided the cDNA or gDNA that made up the material.

The ends were cut back, 4 bases at V and 5 bases at J, with 10 bases in the middle. Germline V gene data show CDR1 as KGHSY and CDR2 as FQNENV. The CDR3 consists of 13 residues. Clones were sequenced by immunoSEQ multiplex PCR, and TCRdb holds only the in-frame ones, with some missing. The sample includes 140,000 to 150,000 clones, around 78% seen only once; the top ten take just under 2%. Sequences were obtained from peripheral blood. The chain joins TRBV16 to TRBJ2-3; D is unclear. This sequence originates from a woman aged 55-75 years with acute or convalescent COVID-19. CDR3 loop: CASSPLAGDTQYF. The CDR3, as DNA: TGTGCCAGCAGCCCCCTCGCAGGAGATACGCAGTATTTT.